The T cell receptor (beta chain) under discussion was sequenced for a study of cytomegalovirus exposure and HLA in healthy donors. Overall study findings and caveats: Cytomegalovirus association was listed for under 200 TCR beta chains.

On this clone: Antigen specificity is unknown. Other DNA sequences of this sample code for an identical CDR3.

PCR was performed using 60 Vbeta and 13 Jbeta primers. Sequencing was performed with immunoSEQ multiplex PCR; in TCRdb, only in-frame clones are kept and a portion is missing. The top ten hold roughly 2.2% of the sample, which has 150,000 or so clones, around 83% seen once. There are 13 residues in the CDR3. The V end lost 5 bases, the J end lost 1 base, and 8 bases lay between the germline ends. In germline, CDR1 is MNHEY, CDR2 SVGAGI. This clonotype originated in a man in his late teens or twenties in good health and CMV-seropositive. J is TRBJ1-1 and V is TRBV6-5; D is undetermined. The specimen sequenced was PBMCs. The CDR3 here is CASSRGENTEAFF. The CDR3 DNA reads TGTGCCAGCAGTCGCGGCGAGAACACTGAAGCTTTCTTT.